This record concerns one TCR beta chain sequence. The antigen remains unidentified. A roughly 10-day culture period preceded the isolation of CD4+ T cells. Participants received two doses of either the BNT162b2 or mRNA-1273 vaccine. Nucleocapsid antibodies were negative in the vaccine recipients, who had never had SARS-CoV-2 infection. The data derive from a study of vaccination effects on CD4 cells after COVID-19. Study context: Under the ViraFEST assay, PBMC were stimulated with viral peptide pools so that antigen-specific CD4+ T cells expanded. Sequencing was performed afterwards. Samples were taken post-vaccine, and their median timing was 72 days after the second dose.

Trimming took 9 bases from V and 2 from J, leaving 7 bases between them. The CDR3 is made up of 11 amino acids. General study results and limits: Marked clonal contraction was seen late after vaccination (in both infection- and vaccine-induced clones).

This table comes from immunoSEQ multiplex PCR, and its TCRdb copy is limited to in-frame clones, with some not included. The sample consists of tens of thousands of clones, about 63% of them appearing once. This specimen consisted of CD4+ T cells from PBMCs cultured without peptide, obtained after COVID-19 vaccination. The rearrangement links TRBV12-3 or TRBV12-4 to TRBJ2-5; D unresolved. The sequence came from a human donor who received a COVID-19 vaccine. The CDR3 protein is CARQVQETQYF. Written as DNA, the CDR3 is TGTGCCAGACAAGTTCAAGAGACCCAGTACTTC.